What follows are 5 T cell receptor beta chains derived from one specimen sequenced in a study of cytomegalovirus exposure and HLA in healthy donors. The PCR made use of 60 Vbeta and 13 Jbeta primers. Sequencing was performed with immunoSEQ multiplex PCR; in TCRdb, only in-frame clones are kept and a portion is missing. Of approximately 150,000 clones in the sample, about four fifths were seen once. Sequencing used PBMCs. Every receptor here comes from a man between 25 and 39 years old in good health and CMV-seropositive.

The gene calls are TRBV12-2 and TRBJ2-7; the table gives TRBD1 as D, unverified against the DNA. TRBV12-2 is termed a pseudogene. CDR3 length: 18 residues. CDR3 region: CASRLLAPRTGEPYEQYF. The CDR3 bases are TGTGCAAGTCGCTTACTGGCCCCCCGGACAGGGGAACCCTACGAGCAGTACTTC.

J is TRBJ1-1 and V is TRBV28; TRBD1 aligns across 8 bases. The CDR3 runs 15 residues. Germline-derived CDR1 and CDR2 are MDHEN and SYDVKM. Trimming at V came to 10 bases and at J to 1 base, leaving 11 bases not matched to a gene. DNA for the CDR3: TGTGCCACATCCCCGGCAGGGGGCGGGAACACTGAAGCTTTCTTT. Its translation: CATSPAGGGNTEAFF.

The chain recombines TRBV4-1 with TRBJ2-5; 9 bases are a match to TRBD1. The CDR3 spans 15 residues. CDR1 is MGHRA, CDR2 YSYEKL, per germline. V shed 2 bases, J shed 5 bases, and the junction held 6 bases outside the gene matches. CDR3 sequence: CASSQWDRASETQYF. In nucleotides, the CDR3 is TGCGCCAGCAGCCAATGGGACAGGGCGTCGGAGACCCAGTACTTC.

This clone was picked up a small number of times. J is TRBJ2-7 and V is TRBV21-1; the table's D call, TRBD1, has no DNA check behind it. TRBV21-1 is labeled a pseudogene. This CDR3 has 15 residues. The CDR3 reads CASSPGRDRGYEQYF. CDR3 sequence (DNA): TGTGCCAGCAGCCCAGGCAGGGACAGGGGTTACGAGCAGTACTTC.

This rearrangement joins TRBV6-5 to TRBJ2-5; D possibly corresponds to TRBD2 (5 bases). CDR1 and CDR2 (germline): MNHEY, SVGAGI. V lost 6 bases to trimming and J lost 2 bases, with 16 bases between them. CDR3 size: 15 residues. Here the CDR3 reads CASSSEGTIQETQYF. The CDR3 DNA reads TGTGCCAGCAGCTCCGAGGGTACCATTCAAGAGACCCAGTACTTC.